This entry describes one T cell receptor beta chain. Its specificity is unknown. Brentuximab vedotin exposure varied, and every patient relapsed after autologous stem cell transplantation. Classifying best responses yielded complete response, partial response or progressive disease. This sample is drawn from a study of PD-1 blockade in classical Hodgkin lymphoma. Clones were sequenced by immunoSEQ multiplex PCR, and TCRdb holds only the in-frame ones, with some missing. The table has tens of thousands of clones, approximately 92% seen once; the top ten hold approximately 12%. Deletions cut 2 bases from V and 4 bases from J, with 10 bases between. CDR3 length: 14 residues. The V gene's germline CDR1 is SGHTA and CDR2 FQGTGA. Overall study findings and caveats: Nivolumab initiation under 1 year post-ASCT meant exclusion. CD8+ TCR diversity did not rise significantly by C4D1, unlike CD4+.

The clonotype was recovered from a human donor with classical Hodgkin lymphoma. This chain links TRBV7-3 with TRBJ2-3; no clear D gene. The sequenced sample was peripheral blood mononuclear cells (PBMCs), obtained before the second cycle of nivolumab. CDR3 nucleotides: TGTGCCAGCAGCTTACTCCCAGGCCCAGATACGCAGTATTTT. Translating gives CASSLLPGPDTQYF. The full variable domain, its missing parts supplied by reference TRBV7-3 and TRBJ2-3, is GAGVSQTPSNKVTEKGKYVELRCDPISGHTALYWYRQSLGQGPEFLIYFQGTGAADDSGLPNDRFFAVRPEGSVSTLKIQRTERGDSAVYLCASSLLPGPDTQYFGPGTRLTVL.